This T cell receptor beta chain stems from a study of T cell changes during pregnancy in multiple sclerosis. This CDR3 is 13 amino acids long. V was trimmed by 2 bases and J by 3 bases, leaving 6 bases between them. Per the germline V gene, CDR1 is MNHEY and CDR2 is SVGAGI. Clones were read by immunoSEQ multiplex PCR, and TCRdb kept only the in-frame ones, dropping some. The sample has about 20,000 clones, around nine tenths seen once; the top ten hold approximately 19%. The V gene is TRBV6-5, the J gene TRBJ2-3; D gene ambiguous. The source is a female donor in good health, enrolled as a control in a pregnancy study. Here the sequenced sample was CD8+ T cells from peripheral blood mononuclear cells, taken after pregnancy. CDR3 sequence: CASSYDNTDTQYF. CDR3 nucleotide sequence: TGTGCCAGCAGTTACGACAATACAGATACGCAGTATTTT.